This TCR beta chain is from a study of shared clonotypes between healthy human individuals. Points from the study as a whole: Deeper or shallower sequencing was expected to change how clonotypes are shared among donors. Tissue TCR repertoires likely differ from these blood-only repertoires.

Across several immunoSEQ plates, the genomic DNA of each subset was split evenly. Replicate PCRs run on sorted subsets employed 200 ng DNA, approximately 30,000 T cell genomes. Method: immunoSEQ multiplex PCR; TCRdb's copy keeps in-frame clones and lacks some. Of some 1 million clones in the sample, about 75% were seen once. With regard to this clone: Antigen specificity is unknown.

The CDR3 runs 18 residues. Germline CDR1 reads MNHNS; CDR2 reads SASEGT. The V end was cut by 1 base, the J end by 0 bases, with 13 bases between. Source material: memory CD4+ T cells sorted from blood. Subset meaning: CD45RA-negative fraction. This sequence was found in a young man in good health. The rearrangement links TRBV6-1 to TRBJ2-6, with D possibly matching TRBD1 (5 bases). This CDR3 reads CASSEEGAGFSGANVLTF. In DNA, the CDR3 is TGTGCCAGCAGTGAAGAAGGGGCTGGCTTCTCTGGGGCCAACGTCCTGACTTTC.